These 18 T cell receptor beta chains share one sample of origin, sequenced in a study of vaccination and CD4 T cells after COVID-19. Cultured CD4+ T-cell DNA underwent Oncomine TCR Beta short-read sequencing. MiXCR, run by TCRdb on the PCR reads, gives a single entry per CDR3 protein. The sample yields under 30,000 distinct CDR3 sequences, about 46% seen once. These receptors lack a known antigen. Regarding treatment: roughly 11-day PBMC culture with coronavirus spike peptide pools or control peptides (ViraFEST assay). The sequencing sample was made of CD4+ T cells from blood, cultured in vitro. All receptors come from a human donor who had recovered from COVID-19.

On this clonotype itself: One end of the junction is discordant with germline, which a read error may explain. CDR3 bases: TGCAGTACTAGCGGGGCCTACAATGAGCAGTTCTTC. It translates to CSTSGAYNEQFF. The J gene is TRBJ2-1, the V gene TRBV20-1; 10 bases fit TRBD2. Germline assignment: CDR1 DFQATT and CDR2 SNEGSKA (reference sequence). This CDR3 spans 12 amino acids.

This sequence joins TRBV7-2 and TRBJ2-5, with 7 nucleotides matching TRBD2. The CDR3 is 15 residues long. Germline lookup yields CDR1 SGHTA and CDR2 FQGNSA. V shed 0 bases and J 1 base; nucleotides not matched to a gene: 2. The CDR3 here is CASSLAPSGQETQYF. The CDR3 DNA reads as TGTGCCAGCAGCTTAGCGCCTAGCGGCCAAGAGACCCAGTACTTC.

The genes are TRBV20-1 and TRBJ1-6; a possible D gene is TRBD1 (5 bases). From germline, CDR1 is DFQATT and CDR2 SNEGSKA (reference sequence). CDR3 length equals 17 residues. V gave up 3 bases and J gave up 16 bases, with 31 bases separating them. The CDR3 spells CSASQFRDAGRRASLHF. CDR3 nucleotide sequence: TGCAGTGCTAGCCAATTCCGGGACGCCGGGAGAAGGGCATCTCTCCACTTT.

This clonotype has more than one count but fewer than ten. The chain carries TRBV29-1 and TRBJ2-1; a possible D gene is TRBD1 (9 bases). The germline CDR1 and CDR2 sequences are SQVTM and ANQGSEA. The germline V and J ends were trimmed by 4 bases and 9 bases, with 25 bases remaining between them. The CDR3 has 16 amino acids. CDR3 loop: CSVGTGGWRGVLEQFF. CDR3 DNA: TGCAGCGTTGGAACAGGGGGCTGGCGGGGGGTTCTTGAGCAGTTCTTC.

The chain recombines TRBV6-5 with TRBJ1-2; no clear D. Deletions cut 4 bases from V and 4 bases from J, with 13 bases between. CDR3 length equals 14 residues. CDR1 MNHEY and CDR2 SVGAGI come from the germline V gene. CDR3 coding DNA: TGTGCCAGCAGTTCTCTTGGCCTCTTCTATGGCTACACCTTC. Translating gives CASSSLGLFYGYTF.

This clonotype appeared a few times. The rearrangement uses TRBV5-4 and TRBJ2-7; possibly TRBD2 for D (5 bases). CDR3 length: 17 amino acids. V lost 3 bases and J lost 4, with 23 bases in between. Germline V gene data show CDR1 as SGHNT and CDR2 as YYREEE (reference sequence). The CDR3 protein is CASSSTGRAERRYEQYF. The CDR3 DNA reads as TGTGCCAGCAGCTCGACGGGGAGAGCGGAGAGACGGTACGAGCAGTACTTC.

This clonotype was counted between two and nine times. The genes are TRBV7-6 and TRBJ1-6, with D possibly TRBD1 on 6 matching bases. Germline CDR1 reads SGHVS; CDR2 reads FNYEAQ. The CDR3 totals 19 residues. The V end was cut by 5 bases, the J end by 10 bases, with 30 bases between. CDR3 nucleotides: TGTGCCAGCAGCCCGCAGTGGATCACGTCAGGGTCCCAGGGGTCACCCCTCCACTTT. This sequence encodes CASSPQWITSGSQGSPLHF.

The CDR3 bases are TGTGCCAGCAGCTTAACGAGGGGCGGGGGTGGTACTGAGCAGTTCTTC. Translation gives CASSLTRGGGGTEQFF. The chain uses TRBV7-3 and TRBJ2-1; 7 nucleotides align to TRBD2. The CDR3 sequence is 16 residues long. The germline V gene has CDR1 SGHTA and CDR2 FQGTGA. The V and J ends lost 0 bases and 9 bases, in that order; junction bases with no gene match: 11.

This clonotype was found once. The V call is TRBV29-1, the J call TRBJ2-7, with D possibly matching TRBD2 (5 bases). This CDR3 is built from 10 residues. Trimming cost V 4 bases and J 9 bases, with 10 bases left between them. The germline V gene has CDR1 SQVTM and CDR2 ANQGSEA. CDR3 bases: TGCAGCGTTGGCCTGGGAGTGCAGTACTTC. Translation: CSVGLGVQYF.

This chain connects TRBV24-1 to TRBJ2-3; tentatively, D is TRBD1 or TRBD2 (6 bases each). Per germline, CDR1 KGHDR and CDR2 SFDVKD. V gave up 4 bases and J gave up 5 bases, with 15 bases separating them. CDR3 length equals 15 residues. The CDR3 DNA reads TGTGCCACCAGTGAAATAAGGGGGGCCGGAGATACGCAGTATTTT. Translating it yields CATSEIRGAGDTQYF.

CDR3 amino acids: CASSAPGQSGGYTF. The CDR3 nucleotides read TGTGCCAGCAGCGCCCCGGGACAGTCGGGAGGCTACACCTTC. This chain uses TRBV2 with TRBJ1-2; 7 bases match TRBD1. The CDR3 sequence is 14 residues long. Germline CDR1 reads SNHLY; CDR2 reads FYNNEI. The J segment lost 8 bases and the V segment lost 6 bases, leaving 12 bases of the junction unmatched. Full variable domain (rest looked up from reference TRBV2 and TRBJ1-2): EPEVTQTPSHQVTQMGQEVILRCVPISNHLYFYWYRQILGQKVEFLVSFYNNEISEKSEIFDDQFSVERPDGSNFTLKIRSTKLEDSAMYFCASSAPGQSGGYTFGSGTRLTVV.

This clonotype showed up just a few times. This sequence joins TRBV21-1 and TRBJ1-2. TRBV21-1 is shown as a pseudogene. The CDR3 consists of 13 residues. The CDR3 is CASSNETSYGYTF. CDR3 nucleotide sequence: TGTGCCAGCAGCAACGAGACCAGCTATGGCTACACCTTC.

This rearrangement joins TRBV28 to TRBJ2-5, with 7 positions matching TRBD2. This CDR3 contains 14 residues. The V gene's germline CDR1 is MDHEN and CDR2 SYDVKM. The ends lost 5 bases at V and 5 bases at J; junction bases unmatched: 8. The CDR3 region has the DNA TGTGCCAGCAGTCCGGGAGGCCCCCGGGAGACCCAGTACTTC. It is translated as CASSPGGPRETQYF.

The genes are TRBV28 and TRBJ1-1, with TRBD1 identical over 8 bases. The CDR3 consists of 14 residues. Germline CDR1 and CDR2: MDHEN and SYDVKM. The ends lost 3 bases at V and 6 bases at J; junction bases unmatched: 6. The CDR3 sequence: CASSFTGTGPEAFF. CDR3 DNA: TGTGCCAGCAGTTTCACCGGGACAGGACCTGAAGCTTTCTTT.

This sequence joins TRBV6-1 and TRBJ1-3, with a tentative D call TRBD1 (5 bases). Germline V gene lookup returns CDR1 MNHNS and CDR2 SASEGT. This CDR3 has 15 amino acids. Trimming removed 1 base at V and 5 bases at J, with 12 bases between. The CDR3 sequence is CASSEVEQGRNTIYF. The CDR3 DNA reads TGTGCCAGCAGTGAAGTGGAGCAGGGTAGAAACACCATATATTTT.

The genes are TRBV5-1 and TRBJ2-5, with D unclear. Germline V CDR1 and CDR2: SGHRS, YFSETQ. The CDR3 contains 12 residues. V was cut by 0 bases and J by 7 bases, with 7 bases left in between. CDR3 sequence reads: CASSLDMRTQYF. In DNA, the CDR3 is TGCGCCAGCAGCTTGGATATGCGGACCCAGTACTTC.

The chain carries TRBV20-1 and TRBJ1-1; no clear D. V lost 3 bases and J lost 1, with 9 bases in between. The CDR3 runs to 13 residues. Germline loops: CDR1 DFQATT, CDR2 SNEGSKA (reference sequence). As DNA, the CDR3 is TGCAGTGCTAGCGATCAGGCGAACACTGAAGCTTTCTTT. This translates into CSASDQANTEAFF.

This clonotype was found a few times. This chain connects TRBV6-2 or TRBV6-3 to TRBJ2-1; D gene ambiguous. The CDR3 sequence is 12 residues long. Trimming took 5 bases from V and 10 from J, leaving 12 bases between them. Germline V gives CDR1 MNHEY, CDR2 SVGEGT. For the CDR3, the DNA is TGTGCCAGCAGTGGAAGGGTAGGGGAGCAGTTCTTC. This gives the protein CASSGRVGEQFF.